The text below deals with one TCR beta chain. What it binds is unknown. The data derive from a study of a mutant IDH1 vaccine in newly diagnosed glioma. For the study at large: Antecedent treatment encompassed radiotherapy, temozolomide, or their combination; the majority received both.

Time point noted: week 35, safety follow-up. A 20-mer mutant IDH1 peptide at 300 ug was injected subcutaneously with topical imiquimod. Eight vaccinations went to patients in weeks 1, 3, 5, 7, 11, 15, 19, 23. Donors had new IDH1-mutant astrocytomas of WHO grade 3 or 4 (ATRX-lost). The method was immunoSEQ multiplex PCR; TCRdb's version includes in-frame clones alone and lacks a portion of them. The data show about 60,000 clones, 70% to 90% seen once. This CDR3 contains 18 residues. Per the germline V gene, CDR1 is SNHLY and CDR2 is FYNNEI. Trimming cost V 5 bases and J 1 base; bases outside gene matches: 16. The study, taken as a whole, reports: Top-clonotype changes in peripheral T cells seemed unrelated to pseudoprogression.

The TCR sequence derives from a man aged 40-49 years with glioma. The sequencing used PBMCs, collected from a glioma patient whose treatment included an IDH1 peptide vaccine. This chain uses TRBV2 with TRBJ1-2; 7 nucleotides align to TRBD1. CDR3 residues: CASSRTLLGTAFNYGYTF. The CDR3 DNA follows: TGTGCCAGCAGTCGCACCCTACTGGGGACAGCTTTTAACTATGGCTACACCTTC.